This is a list of T cell receptor beta chains from one sample in a study of blood T cell repertoires in COVID-19. Sequencing was performed with immunoSEQ multiplex PCR; in TCRdb, only in-frame clones are kept and a portion is missing. The data contain around 170,000 clones, about 87% of them singletons. What was sequenced was peripheral blood. The source of these receptors is a man aged 60 to 75 with COVID-19, enrolled during active disease. Both conserved end residues are part of each CDR3. Each record gives: J gene, D gene, V gene, clone size, CDR3 DNA, CDR3 protein. A D gene is named only where the DNA matches it firmly. For some rows the clone size is stated as once, few or many, or as a class when expanded; others skip it.

TRBJ1-1 TRBD1 TRBV19 NA TGTGCCAGTATATCTCACAGGGGGACTGAAGCTTTCTTT CASISHRGTEAFF
TRBJ2-3 NA TRBV3-1/TRBV3-2 NA TGTGCCAGCAGCCAAGATGGTAAGAGGACAGATACGCAGTATTTT CASSQDGKRTDTQYF
TRBJ2-1 NA TRBV28 NA TGTGCCAGCAGTTTGGCAGGGAATGAGCAGTTCTTC CASSLAGNEQFF
TRBJ2-1 TRBD1 TRBV24-1 NA TGTGCCACCAGTGATCCGTGGACAGGTCATGAGCAGTTCTTC CATSDPWTGHEQFF
TRBJ2-3 TRBD1 TRBV2 NA TGTGCCAGCAGTGAAGAAGGGGGCCCCACAGATACGCAGTATTTT CASSEEGGPTDTQYF
TRBJ2-3 TRBD2 TRBV6-6 NA TGTGCCACCACCCCTAGGCTAGCGGGAGTTGGGGATACGCAGTATTTT CATTPRLAGVGDTQYF
TRBJ1-3 NA TRBV4-1 NA TGCGCCAGCAGCCAAGGACAGGACGCCTCTGGAAACACCATATATTTT CASSQGQDASGNTIYF
TRBJ2-5 NA TRBV18 NA TGTGCCAGTGGAGGACAGTATCAAGAGACCCAGTACTTC CASGGQYQETQYF
TRBJ2-3 TRBD2 TRBV7-9 NA TGTGCCAGCAGCCCCGGGACTAGCGGGCTTAGCACAGATACGCAGTATTTT CASSPGTSGLSTDTQYF
TRBJ1-3 NA TRBV7-8 NA TGTGCCAGCAGCCCCCTTCGGGACGGGAGGTCACTTGGAAACACCATATATTTT CASSPLRDGRSLGNTIYF
TRBJ2-7 NA TRBV30 NA TGTGCCTGGAGCCACATAACTAGTGCCTACGAGCAGTACTTC CAWSHITSAYEQYF
TRBJ1-3 NA TRBV5-3 few TGTGCCAGAAGCTTGGCGCGGGGTACTGGAAACACCATATATTTT CARSLARGTGNTIYF
TRBJ2-2 NA TRBV2 NA TGTGCCAGCAGTGATGGGCAGGGCGGCACCGGGGAGCTGTTTTTT CASSDGQGGTGELFF
TRBJ2-1 TRBD2 TRBV5-4 NA TGTGCCACTGGCGGGGGAGGGAGGGCCAATGAGCAGTTCTTC CATGGGGRANEQFF
TRBJ1-2 NA TRBV24-1 NA TGTGCCACCAGTGATTCCGGAGGGATCTATGGCTACACCTTC CATSDSGGIYGYTF
TRBJ1-6 NA TRBV6-5 NA TGTGCCAGCTGCAAACCCGGGACACTGAATTCACCCCTCCACTTT CASCKPGTLNSPLHF
TRBJ2-2 NA TRBV2 once TGTGCCAGCAATCGGGTCGCGAACACCGGGGAGCTGTTTTTT CASNRVANTGELFF
TRBJ2-7 NA TRBV7-2 NA TGTGCCAGCAGCTTAGATCTAACCTACGAGCAGTACTTC CASSLDLTYEQYF
TRBJ1-2 TRBD1 TRBV29-1 NA TGCAGCGATCGACAGGGGGATGGCTACACCTTC CSDRQGDGYTF
TRBJ1-6 TRBD1 TRBV7-2 NA TGTGCCAGCAGCCAGTCACCGACAGGGAGTAATTCACCCCTCCACTTT CASSQSPTGSNSPLHF
TRBJ1-2 NA TRBV9 NA TGTGCCAGCAGCGTTGGGCACGACTATGGCTACACCTTC CASSVGHDYGYTF
TRBJ1-5 NA TRBV18 NA TGTGCCAGCTCACCACTCAGGGGCGAGCAGCCCCAGCATTTT CASSPLRGEQPQHF
TRBJ2-7 NA TRBV6-5 NA TGTGCCAGCAGTTACCACAGGAGCTCCTACGAGCAGTACTTC CASSYHRSSYEQYF
TRBJ1-1 NA TRBV5-6 NA TGTGCCAGCAGCTCTAAGTCCGTCGGGATGAACACTGAAGCTTTCTTT CASSSKSVGMNTEAFF
TRBJ1-2 TRBD1 TRBV10-3 NA TGTGCCATCAGTGAGCAGAACAGGGGGCTGTCCAACTATGGCTACACCTTC CAISEQNRGLSNYGYTF
TRBJ1-2 TRBD1 TRBV6-2/TRBV6-3 NA TGTGCCAGCAGTAAAGACCGGGACAGGCGACCTAACTATGGCTACACCTTC CASSKDRDRRPNYGYTF
TRBJ1-2 TRBD1 TRBV7-2 NA TGTGCCAGCAGCTCCCCCGGACAGGGGGGGGGCTATGGCTACACCTTC CASSSPGQGGGYGYTF
TRBJ2-7 NA TRBV6-6 few TGTGCCAGCAGCCCCAACGGCCGACAATTAGGAGAGCAGTACTTC CASSPNGRQLGEQYF
TRBJ2-5 TRBD2 TRBV3-1/TRBV3-2 NA TGTGCCAGCAGCCGGGGACTAGCGGGAGAGACCCAGTACTTC CASSRGLAGETQYF
TRBJ2-1 NA TRBV4-3 NA TGCGCCAGCAGCCCTACCCATCCTAGCGCACAGCAGTTCTTC CASSPTHPSAQQFF
TRBJ2-4 TRBD1 TRBV7-9 NA TGTGCCAGCGGATTACAGGGGGCCAAAAACATTCAGTACTTC CASGLQGAKNIQYF
TRBJ2-1 TRBD1 TRBV18 NA TGTGCCAGCTCACCGGGACAGGGCCCCTACAATGAGCAGTTCTTC CASSPGQGPYNEQFF
TRBJ1-2 TRBD1 TRBV27 NA TGTGCCAGCAGTTACGAAGGACAGGGGGGCTATGGCTACACCTTC CASSYEGQGGYGYTF
TRBJ1-5 TRBD1 TRBV6-2/TRBV6-3 few TGTGCCAGCAGTTCAAATACTCCCCGGGACAGGCACCTTGGCAATCAGCCCCAGCATTTT CASSSNTPRDRHLGNQPQHF
TRBJ1-1 NA TRBV14 NA TGTGCCAGCAGCCAAGGTTGGCCTGAAGCTTTCTTT CASSQGWPEAFF
TRBJ1-5 NA TRBV7-2 NA TGTGCCAGCAGCTTCGGGGTTAACGAGCCCCAGCATTTT CASSFGVNEPQHF
TRBJ1-1 NA TRBV9 once TGTGCCAGCAGCGTAGGGGGCAGGGGATACACTGAAGCTTTCTTT CASSVGGRGYTEAFF
TRBJ2-3 NA TRBV3-1/TRBV3-2 NA TGTGCCAGCAGCCAAGTAGGAGGGACCTCCACAGATACGCAGTATTTT CASSQVGGTSTDTQYF
TRBJ2-7 TRBD2 TRBV3-1/TRBV3-2 NA TGTGCCAGCAGCCAAGACCCTAGCGGGAGCTCCTACGAGCAGTACTTC CASSQDPSGSSYEQYF
TRBJ2-1 TRBD1 TRBV5-4 NA TGTGCCAGCAGCCCGAGGACAGGGTCCTACAATGAGCAGTTCTTC CASSPRTGSYNEQFF
TRBJ2-3 NA TRBV9 NA TGTGCCAGCAGCGTAGGGGCGGGGCCCACAGATACGCAGTATTTT CASSVGAGPTDTQYF
TRBJ1-6 TRBD1 TRBV6-6 NA TGTGCCAGCAGTCTTGGACAGGAAGGATCACCCCTCCACTTT CASSLGQEGSPLHF
TRBJ2-1 TRBD2 TRBV15 NA TGTGCCACCAGCAGCGAGACTAGCGGGGGACAAGATGAGCAGTTCTTC CATSSETSGGQDEQFF
TRBJ2-7 TRBD2 TRBV5-6 NA TGTGCCAGCAGCTTAACGGGGGGGGACCCCTACGAGCAGTACTTC CASSLTGGDPYEQYF
TRBJ2-6 NA TRBV2 NA TGTGCCAGCAGCGGAGGGCGGGCGGAGGTGGTCTCTGGGGCCAACGTCCTGACTTTC CASSGGRAEVVSGANVLTF
TRBJ2-3 TRBD2 TRBV7-2 NA TGTGCCAGCAGCTTAGCCCCCTGGCGGGGGACAGATACGCAGTATTTT CASSLAPWRGTDTQYF
TRBJ1-2 TRBD1 TRBV7-8 NA TGTGCCAGCAGCCCCAGGACAGGGGGCTTGCATGGCTACACCTTC CASSPRTGGLHGYTF
TRBJ2-1 TRBD2 TRBV7-3 NA TGTGCCAGCAGCTTATTACCGGGACTAGCGGGAACCCAATCCGGCAATGAGCAGTTCTTC CASSLLPGLAGTQSGNEQFF